Shown below are 7 T cell receptor beta chains from a single sample sequenced in a study of blood T cell repertoires in COVID-19. Sequencing used immunoSEQ multiplex PCR; TCRdb keeps in-frame clones, though not all of them. This table has under 60,000 clones, 90% appearing once. Sequenced material: peripheral blood. The receptor set was obtained from a human donor in a cohort sampled during active COVID-19.

The chain uses TRBV19 and TRBJ2-6, with TRBD1 matching over 7 bases. Germline V lookup: CDR1 LNHDA, CDR2 SQIVND (reference sequence). Trimming at V came to 7 bases and at J to 4 bases, leaving 7 bases not matched to a gene. The CDR3 covers 15 residues. CDR3 residues: CASIGDRAGANVLTF. In nucleotides, the CDR3 is TGTGCCAGTATCGGTGACAGGGCCGGGGCCAACGTCCTGACTTTC.

This sequence joins TRBV4-1 and TRBJ2-1; tentatively, D is TRBD2 (5 bases). From germline, CDR1 is MGHRA and CDR2 YSYEKL. There are 18 residues in the CDR3. The V end lost 3 bases, the J end lost 0 bases, and 18 bases lay between the germline ends. This chain's CDR3 is CASSHPVLSDSSYNEQFF. The CDR3 DNA reads as TGCGCCAGCAGCCACCCCGTACTTAGCGATAGCTCCTACAATGAGCAGTTCTTC.

The chain recombines TRBV28 with TRBJ2-5; the match to TRBD1 covers 7 bases. The V and J ends lost 0 bases and 4 bases, in that order; junction bases with no gene match: 2. This CDR3 has 14 residues. Germline CDR1 is MDHEN and CDR2 is SYDVKM. The CDR3, as DNA: TGTGCCAGCAGTTTATGGGCAGGGGGAGAGACCCAGTACTTC. Its translation: CASSLWAGGETQYF.

The rearrangement joins TRBV2 to TRBJ2-1, with 11 bases that match TRBD2. This CDR3 spans 14 amino acids. Germline V lookup: CDR1 SNHLY, CDR2 FYNNEI. V shed 6 bases and J 8 bases; nucleotides not matched to a gene: 6. CDR3 bases: TGTGCCAGCAGGACTAGCGGGACGACACATGAGCAGTTCTTC. Residues: CASRTSGTTHEQFF.

The chain joins TRBV18 to TRBJ2-7; TRBD2 matches at 9 bases. Germline loops: CDR1 KGHSH, CDR2 LQKENI. V trimming: 7 bases; J trimming: 0 bases; junction bases outside the gene matches: 7. The CDR3 consists of 15 residues. The CDR3 sequence: CASLGLSGSSYEQYF. The CDR3 nucleotides read TGTGCCAGCTTAGGACTTAGCGGGAGCTCCTACGAGCAGTACTTC.

The chain is built from TRBV20-1 and TRBJ2-1, with 9 bases identical to TRBD2. The V segment lost 3 bases and the J segment 6 bases; nucleotides outside the gene matches: 6. CDR3 length: 14 residues. Germline V CDR1 and CDR2: DFQATT, SNEGSKA (reference sequence). The CDR3 region has the DNA TGCAGTGCTAGTCCCACTAGCGGGCGCAATGAGCAGTTCTTC. Its protein product is CSASPTSGRNEQFF.

This rearrangement joins TRBV10-3 to TRBJ1-3, with D possibly being TRBD1 (5 bases). Deletions cut 0 bases from V and 5 bases from J, with 14 bases between. The CDR3 runs 16 residues. Germline V gives CDR1 ENHRY, CDR2 SYGVKD. The CDR3 is CAISESNGRVRNTIYF. The CDR3 region has the DNA TGTGCCATCAGTGAGTCTAACGGCAGGGTCCGAAACACCATATATTTT.